The 10 T cell receptor beta chains below come from one sample, sequenced in a study of blood T cell repertoires in COVID-19. This table comes from immunoSEQ multiplex PCR, and its TCRdb copy is limited to in-frame clones, with some not included. The table shows 250,000 to 300,000 clones, with about 85% occurring only once. The sequencing sample was made of peripheral blood. Receptors originate from a man aged 18 to 29 with active or convalescent COVID-19.

This clone has only one observation. The chain has TRBV13 and TRBJ2-3, with D perhaps TRBD1 (6 bases). V shed 1 base and J shed 2 bases, with 16 bases lying between them. Germline V gene sequence: CDR1 PRHDT, CDR2 FYEKMQ (reference sequence). The CDR3 is made up of 17 amino acids. CDR3 residues: CASSLDRRAGDTDTQYF. The CDR3 DNA reads TGTGCCAGCAGCTTAGACAGACGGGCAGGGGACACAGATACGCAGTATTTT.

The V and J genes are TRBV7-2 and TRBJ2-1, with 9 nucleotides matching TRBD2. With 4 bases clipped from V and 0 bases from J, the junction kept 10 bases outside the gene matches. CDR3 size: 18 residues. Germline CDR1 is SGHTA and CDR2 is FQGNSA. CDR3 nucleotides: TGTGCCAGCAGCTCCCGTGGGCGGGAGGGGAGCTCCTACAATGAGCAGTTCTTC. Protein sequence: CASSSRGREGSSYNEQFF.

The chain uses TRBV19 and TRBJ2-7; 8 nucleotides match TRBD1. V trimming: 6 bases; J trimming: 4 bases; junction bases outside the gene matches: 8. CDR1 is LNHDA and CDR2 is SQIVND in the germline V gene (reference sequence). The CDR3 loop spans 14 amino acids. The CDR3 here is CASSDTQGVYEQYF. CDR3 in DNA: TGTGCCAGTAGCGACACACAGGGGGTATACGAGCAGTACTTC.

The genes are TRBV28 and TRBJ2-7; possibly TRBD1 for D (6 bases). This CDR3 has 15 amino acids. V was pared by 2 bases and J by 1 base, with 12 bases between. Germline assignment: CDR1 MDHEN and CDR2 SYDVKM. The CDR3 region has the DNA TGTGCCAGCAGTTTACCGGGACACTTATCCTACGAGCAGTACTTC. This encodes CASSLPGHLSYEQYF. Full variable domain (missing parts from reference TRBV28 and TRBJ2-7): DVKVTQSSRYLVKRTGEKVFLECVQDMDHENMFWYRQDPGLGLRLIYFSYDVKMKEKGDIPEGYSVSREKKERFSLILESASTNQTSMYLCASSLPGHLSYEQYFGPGTRLTVT.

The chain carries TRBV21-1 and TRBJ2-7; the D call in the table, TRBD2, was not verified against the DNA. TRBV21-1 is a recognized pseudogene. This CDR3 is 14 amino acids long. The CDR3 spells CASQTSGVTYEQYF. The DNA for the CDR3 is TGTGCCAGCCAGACTAGCGGGGTTACCTACGAGCAGTACTTC.

This clone occurred once. The chain uses TRBV9 and TRBJ1-6, with TRBD1 identical over 8 bases. CDR1 and CDR2 from the germline V gene are SGDLS and YYNGEE. This CDR3 is 15 amino acids long. V was clipped by 0 bases and J by 10 bases; unmatched bases: 6. In DNA form, the CDR3 reads TGTGCCAGCAGCGTAGCCCCAGGGGGCCTCTCACCCCTCCACTTT. It translates to CASSVAPGGLSPLHF.

The V and J genes are TRBV5-1 and TRBJ2-1; TRBD2 aligns across 9 bases. The ends lost 7 bases at V and 10 bases at J; junction bases unmatched: 12. The CDR3 loop spans 14 amino acids. Germline assignment: CDR1 SGHRS and CDR2 YFSETQ. The DNA of the CDR3 is TGCGCCAGCGCGAAGATAGCGGGAGTGAAAGAGCAGTTCTTC. As protein: CASAKIAGVKEQFF.

This chain connects TRBV12-3 or TRBV12-4 to TRBJ2-1, with D perhaps matching TRBD1 (5 bases). The CDR3 is 13 amino acids. The germline V and J ends were trimmed by 1 base and 6 bases, with 7 bases remaining between them. CDR3 amino acids: CASSLVQGNEQFF. The DNA of the CDR3 is TGTGCCAGCAGTTTAGTTCAGGGCAATGAGCAGTTCTTC.

A few counts support this clone. The rearrangement uses TRBV5-4 and TRBJ2-2, with TRBD2 identical over 13 bases. Trimming removed 2 bases from V and 4 bases from J; junction bases left unmatched: 11. The CDR3 totals 19 residues. Germline CDR1 SGHNT, CDR2 YYREEE (reference sequence). The CDR3 reads CASSFVTSGRARGTGELFF. The CDR3 coding sequence is TGTGCCAGCAGCTTTGTTACTAGCGGGAGGGCCCGTGGCACCGGGGAGCTGTTTTTT.

This chain connects TRBV28 to TRBJ1-3; D is perhaps TRBD1 (6 bases). CDR3 size: 16 residues. The V end was cut by 7 bases, the J end by 2 bases, with 18 bases between. The germline gives CDR1 MDHEN, CDR2 SYDVKM. CDR3 sequence: CASKPTTGNTGNTIYF. DNA for the CDR3: TGTGCCAGCAAGCCGACCACAGGGAACACTGGAAACACCATATATTTT.